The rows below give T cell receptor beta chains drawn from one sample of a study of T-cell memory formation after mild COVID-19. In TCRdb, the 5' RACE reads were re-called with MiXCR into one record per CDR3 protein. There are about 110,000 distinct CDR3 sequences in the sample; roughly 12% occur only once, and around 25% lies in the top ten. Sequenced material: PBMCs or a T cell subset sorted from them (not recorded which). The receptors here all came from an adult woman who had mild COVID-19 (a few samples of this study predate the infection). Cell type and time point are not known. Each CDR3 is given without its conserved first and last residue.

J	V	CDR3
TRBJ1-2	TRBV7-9	ASSLADRLYGYT
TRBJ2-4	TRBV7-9	ASSLAGGYPKNIQY
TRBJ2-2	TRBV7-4	ASSSTSGPGELF
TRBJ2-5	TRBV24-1	ATSAGQGGETQY
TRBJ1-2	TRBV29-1	SVEELDNNYGYT
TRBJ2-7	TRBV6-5	ASSYWGVPPNEQY
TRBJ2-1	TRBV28	ASRVAGASYNEQF
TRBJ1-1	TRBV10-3	AISGTGRKAEAF
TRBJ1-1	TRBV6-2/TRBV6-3	ASSPLGGEDTEAF
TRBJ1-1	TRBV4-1	ASSQNTEAF
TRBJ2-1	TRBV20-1	SAREMTSENEQF
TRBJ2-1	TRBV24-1	ATSAREKDEQF
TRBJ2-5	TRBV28	ASSRQLQETQY
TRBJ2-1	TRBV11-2	ASTPGRLAGNYNEQF
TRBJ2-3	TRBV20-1	SASWWRQLHGGRTDTQY
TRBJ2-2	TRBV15	ATSSDLLDRRLSNTGELF
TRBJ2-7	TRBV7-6	ASSSGTSYDEQY
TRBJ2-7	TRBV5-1	ASSLWPGGEQY
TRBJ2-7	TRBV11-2	ASRPGLERYEQY
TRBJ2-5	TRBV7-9	ASSFLGQGAGVSETQY
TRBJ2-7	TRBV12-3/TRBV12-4	ASGPSYEQY
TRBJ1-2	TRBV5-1	ASSLYGDDYGYT
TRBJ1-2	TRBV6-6	ASSYSGNTLNYGYT
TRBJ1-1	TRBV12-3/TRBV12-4	ASIHRGGEAF
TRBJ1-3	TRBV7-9	ASSSWTDSGNTIY
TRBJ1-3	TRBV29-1	SVVFPGGNTIY
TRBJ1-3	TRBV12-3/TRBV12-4	ASSPLSDSLLSGNTIY
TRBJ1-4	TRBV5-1	ASSPRQGEEKLF
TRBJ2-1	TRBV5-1	ASSLAIGNEQF
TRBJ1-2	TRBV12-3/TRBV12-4	ASSLGQGASYGYT
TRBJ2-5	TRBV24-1	ATSDPGTGLETQY
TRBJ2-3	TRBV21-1	ASSKNQEGDTQY
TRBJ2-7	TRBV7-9	ASSSTPVGEVYEQY
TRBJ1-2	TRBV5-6	ASSSNPVWGSGYT
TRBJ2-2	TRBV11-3	ASSWGQGTGELF
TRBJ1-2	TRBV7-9	ASSPSLGGHGYT
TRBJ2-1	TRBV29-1	SVEVAGAGYNEQF
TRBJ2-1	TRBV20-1	SARDEGWSYNEQF
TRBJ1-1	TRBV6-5	ASSYSWDMNTEAF
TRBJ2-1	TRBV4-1	ASSQEGGTGIYNEQF
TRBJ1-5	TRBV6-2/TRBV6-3	ASSSLDTSNQPQH
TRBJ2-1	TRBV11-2	ASSLEVNNEQF
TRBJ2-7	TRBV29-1	SVDDGGSYEQY
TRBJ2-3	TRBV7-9	ASSRLGTGTSTDTQY
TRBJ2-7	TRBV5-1	ASSLWDTTYEQY
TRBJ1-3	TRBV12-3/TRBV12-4	ASSPPVVQLSGNTIY
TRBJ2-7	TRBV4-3	ASSQDPIGTEQY
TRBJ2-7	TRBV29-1	SVEVRRSHPYEQY
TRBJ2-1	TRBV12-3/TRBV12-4	ASRSSSTYNEQF
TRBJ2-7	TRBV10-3	ATIATESSYEQY
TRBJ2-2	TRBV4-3	ASSQWREGLTGELF
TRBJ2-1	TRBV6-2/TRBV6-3	ASGREASNEQF
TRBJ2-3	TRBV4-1	ASSPSGVGTQY
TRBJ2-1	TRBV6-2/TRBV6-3	ASSTGTGLVNEQF
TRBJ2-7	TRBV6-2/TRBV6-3	ASRGDPTYEQY
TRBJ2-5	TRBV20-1	SARDGRQQETQY
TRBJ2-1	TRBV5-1	ASSLVSSGDNEQF
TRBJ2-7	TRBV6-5	ASSYDDEQY
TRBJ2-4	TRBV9	ASSPSRVAKNIQY
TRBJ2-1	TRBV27	ASRRGTVYNEQF